Given below is one TCR beta chain in context. The data were obtained in a study of blood T cell repertoires in COVID-19. Study at large: PBMCs, B-cell-depleted T cells, or T cells provided the cDNA or gDNA that made up the material.

Germline CDR1 and CDR2: KGHDR and SFDVKD. Trimming cost V 3 bases and J 2 bases, with 10 bases left between them. CDR3 length: 15 residues. Assay used: immunoSEQ multiplex PCR; TCRdb lists only in-frame clones, some missing. Of under 250,000 clones in the sample, roughly 82% were seen once. The rearrangement uses TRBV24-1 and TRBJ2-1; a weak D match, TRBD2 (7 bases). This sequence was found in a woman over 75 with COVID-19, enrolled during active disease. Material for sequencing was peripheral blood. DNA of the CDR3: TGTGCCACCAGTGATAAAGGGGGGGCCTACAATGAGCAGTTCTTC. Translation: CATSDKGGAYNEQFF.